This TCR beta chain derives from a study of T cell responses to AZD1222 COVID-19 vaccine (dated by TCRdb to about 2021). Background on the whole study: A total of 233 trial participants underwent TCR sequencing, of whom roughly 210 had received two doses of AZD1222 and some 25 had received two doses of the MenACWY control vaccine. Trial participants were enrolled by age into subgroups of 18-55, 56-69 and 70-plus years, and approximately 150, 30 and 60 TCR-sequenced participants, respectively, were included in these subgroups.

The CDR3 regions of human TCRbeta chains were analyzed by immunosequencing. As for the authors' bioinformatics: TCRs in the repertoires were matched against a reference library of SARS-CoV-2-specific TCRs that had been generated with the MIRA antigen-specificity platform. Breadth meant the fraction of unique TCRs that were SARS-CoV-2-associated, whereas depth meant the fraction of total T cells that were SARS-CoV-2-associated. Using the MIRA data, every spike-specific TCR was mapped to the spike region that the TCR reacted to and assigned to either a CD4 or a CD8 class. Log10-transformed breadth and depth values were compared by one-way ANOVA with Sidak's multiple comparisons tests. The clones in this table, taken by TCRdb from immuneACCESS, are in-frame only. Not every clone is retained; where verified, under half of the shortfall comes from an unresolved V gene, and the cause of the rest is unknown. That table gives V, J and clone size, and the DNA gave D and trimming. The sample yields 110,000 to 150,000 clones; about 90% were counted once. The ten most abundant clones make up 2.5% to 4% of the sample.

To note about this clone: Its antigen is unknown. Per-base quality was not reported, and no clone a single base away is much larger than it.

The sample's time point label, in plain terms: about 28 days (+/-7) after the second vaccine dose. Because spike-specific TCR depth and breadth did not differ between the two schedules, AZD1222 recipients who got a second dose at roughly 4 weeks were pooled with those who got a second dose at roughly 12 weeks. Vaccinee samples came from UK trials COV001 and COV002, including a single-blind randomized controlled phase 2/3 trial of AZD1222 (ChAdOx1 nCoV-19) in healthy adults. For TCRbeta chain sequencing, PBMC samples from trial participants were taken at day 0 and at day 28 after the second dose. Here is what the overall study found, with its caveats: The 56-69-year group was small, and its depth increase did not reach significance, likely because of low power. Reportedly, close to half of the unique spike-specific TCRs recognized epitopes lying outside the regions that are mutated in the B.1.351 and B.1.1.7 variants. After two AZD1222 doses, spike-specific TCR breadth and depth were significantly higher than at day 0 and than in MenACWY recipients. Conclusions about previously exposed vaccinees are limited because only 6 or 7 AZD1222 recipients were SARS-CoV-2 seropositive at baseline. The vaccine-associated CD4 TCRs covered the entire spike protein, and the dominant responses fell in regions 160-218 and 743-854. Because no samples from the day 14 peak response were available, repertoires could be characterized only after the peak T cell response. Participants were mostly white British, with more females than males. The authors suggested clonal diversity may have been underestimated.

The sequencing here drew on peripheral blood, taken 28 days after the second AZD1222 dose. The sequence was collected from an adult who received the AZD1222 COVID-19 vaccine.

In nucleotide form, the sequence is TGTGCCAGCAGTTTCCTCGGCGACACTGAAGCTTTCTTT. Its amino acids are CASSFLGDTEAFF. The V and J genes are TRBV12-3 or TRBV12-4 and TRBJ1-1; no D segment can be confidently identified. From the cysteine up to the phenylalanine, the CDR3 has a length of 13 residues. Here the CDR3 DNA is all that survives: 39 bases in frame from base 1. Trimming removed 3 bases from V and 3 bases from J, leaving 8 bases between the germline ends.